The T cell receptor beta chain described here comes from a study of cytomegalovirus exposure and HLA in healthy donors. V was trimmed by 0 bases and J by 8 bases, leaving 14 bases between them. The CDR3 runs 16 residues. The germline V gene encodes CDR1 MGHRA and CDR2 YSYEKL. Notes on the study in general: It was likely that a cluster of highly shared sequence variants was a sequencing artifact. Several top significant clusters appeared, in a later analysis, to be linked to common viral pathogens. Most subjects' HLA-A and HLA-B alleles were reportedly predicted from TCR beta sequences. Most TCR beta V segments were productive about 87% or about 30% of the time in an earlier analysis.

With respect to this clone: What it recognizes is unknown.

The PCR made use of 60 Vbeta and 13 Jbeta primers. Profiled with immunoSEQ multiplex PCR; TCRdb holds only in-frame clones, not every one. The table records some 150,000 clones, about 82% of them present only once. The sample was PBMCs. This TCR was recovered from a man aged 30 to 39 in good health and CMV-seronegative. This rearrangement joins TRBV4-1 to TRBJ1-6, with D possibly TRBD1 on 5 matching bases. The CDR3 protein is CASSQDHQGRDSPLHF. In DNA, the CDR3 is TGCGCCAGCAGCCAAGATCACCAGGGCCGGGATTCACCCCTCCACTTT.